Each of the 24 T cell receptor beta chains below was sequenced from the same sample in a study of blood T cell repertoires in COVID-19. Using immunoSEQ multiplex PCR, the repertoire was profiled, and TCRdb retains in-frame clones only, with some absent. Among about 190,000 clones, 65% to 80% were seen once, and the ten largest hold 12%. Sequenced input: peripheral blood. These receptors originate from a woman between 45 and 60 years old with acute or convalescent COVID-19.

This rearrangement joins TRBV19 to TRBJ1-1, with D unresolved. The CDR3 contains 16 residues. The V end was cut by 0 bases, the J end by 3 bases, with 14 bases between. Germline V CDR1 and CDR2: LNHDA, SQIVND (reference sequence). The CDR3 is CASSIELSGFDTEAFF. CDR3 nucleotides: TGTGCCAGTAGTATAGAGTTATCCGGGTTTGACACTGAAGCTTTCTTT.

The CDR3 reads CASSTDGNYGYTF. The CDR3 nucleotides read TGCGCCAGCAGCACAGACGGAAACTATGGCTACACCTTC. The chain joins TRBV5-1 to TRBJ1-2; the D is unclear. The CDR3 spans 13 residues. From germline, CDR1 is SGHRS and CDR2 YFSETQ. Trimming took 4 bases from V and 2 from J, leaving 9 bases between them.

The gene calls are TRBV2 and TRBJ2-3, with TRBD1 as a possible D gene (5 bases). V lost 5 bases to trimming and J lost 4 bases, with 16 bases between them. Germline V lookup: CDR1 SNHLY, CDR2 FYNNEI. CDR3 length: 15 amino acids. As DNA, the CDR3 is TGTGCCAGCAGTACGCAGCAGGGATTTGCAGATACGCAGTATTTT. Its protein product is CASSTQQGFADTQYF.

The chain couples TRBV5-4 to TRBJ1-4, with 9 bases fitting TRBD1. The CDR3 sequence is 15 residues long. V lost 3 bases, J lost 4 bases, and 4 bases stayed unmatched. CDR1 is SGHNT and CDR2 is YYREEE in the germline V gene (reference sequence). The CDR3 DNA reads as TGTGCCAGCAGCTACCGGACAGGGGATAATGAAAAACTGTTTTTT. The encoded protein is CASSYRTGDNEKLFF. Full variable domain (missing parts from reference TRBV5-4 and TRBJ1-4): ETGVTQSPTHLIKTRGQQVTLRCSSQSGHNTVSWYQQALGQGPQFIFQYYREEENGRGNFPPRFSGLQFPNYSSELNVNALELDDSALYLCASSYRTGDNEKLFFGSGTQLSVL.

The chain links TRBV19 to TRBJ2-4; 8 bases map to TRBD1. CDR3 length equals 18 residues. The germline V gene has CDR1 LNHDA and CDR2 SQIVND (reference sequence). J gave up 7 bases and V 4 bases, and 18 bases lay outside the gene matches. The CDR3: CASSTAQGARGIRNIQYF. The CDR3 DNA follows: TGTGCCAGTAGTACGGCCCAGGGGGCTAGAGGGATTAGGAACATTCAGTACTTC.

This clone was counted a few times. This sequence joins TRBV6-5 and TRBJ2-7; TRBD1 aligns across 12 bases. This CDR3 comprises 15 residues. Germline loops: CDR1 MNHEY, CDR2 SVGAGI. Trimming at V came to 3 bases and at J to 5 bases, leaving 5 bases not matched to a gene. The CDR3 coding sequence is TGTGCCAGCAGTTATAGAGGGACAGGGGGCGACGAGCAGTACTTC. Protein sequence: CASSYRGTGGDEQYF.

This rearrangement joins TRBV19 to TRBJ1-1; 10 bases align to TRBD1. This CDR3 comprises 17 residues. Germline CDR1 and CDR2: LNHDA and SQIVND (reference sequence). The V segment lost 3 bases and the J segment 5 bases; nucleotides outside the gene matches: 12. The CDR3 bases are TGTGCCAGTAGTATCAAAAGACCGGGACAGGGGTGGACTGAAGCTTTCTTT. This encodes CASSIKRPGQGWTEAFF.

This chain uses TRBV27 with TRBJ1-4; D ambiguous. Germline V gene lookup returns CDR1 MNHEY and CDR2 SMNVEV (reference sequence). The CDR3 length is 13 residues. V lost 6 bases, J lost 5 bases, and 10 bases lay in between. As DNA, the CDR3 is TGTGCCAGCAGGAACCTAGAGAATGAAAAACTGTTTTTT. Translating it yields CASRNLENEKLFF.

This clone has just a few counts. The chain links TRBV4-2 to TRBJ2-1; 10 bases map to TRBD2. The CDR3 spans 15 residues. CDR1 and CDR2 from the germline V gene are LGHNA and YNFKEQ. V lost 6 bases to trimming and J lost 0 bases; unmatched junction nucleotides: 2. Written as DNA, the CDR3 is TGTGCCAGCAGGGTAGCGGGGGGCTCCTACAATGAGCAGTTCTTC. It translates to CASRVAGGSYNEQFF.

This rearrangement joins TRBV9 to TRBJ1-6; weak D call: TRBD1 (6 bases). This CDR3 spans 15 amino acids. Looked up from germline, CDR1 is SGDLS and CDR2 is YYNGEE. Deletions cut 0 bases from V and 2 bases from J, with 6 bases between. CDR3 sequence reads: CASSVGTAYNSPLHF. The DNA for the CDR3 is TGTGCCAGCAGCGTAGGGACAGCCTATAATTCACCCCTCCACTTT.

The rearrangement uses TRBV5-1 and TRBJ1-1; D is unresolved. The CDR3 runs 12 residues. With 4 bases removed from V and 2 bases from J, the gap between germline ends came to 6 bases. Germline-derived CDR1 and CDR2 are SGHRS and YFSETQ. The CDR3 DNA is TGCGCCAGCAGCATGACAAACACTGAAGCTTTCTTT. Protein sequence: CASSMTNTEAFF. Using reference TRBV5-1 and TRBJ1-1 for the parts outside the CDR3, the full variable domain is KAGVTQTPRYLIKTRGQQVTLSCSPISGHRSVSWYQQTPGQGLQFLFEYFSETQRNKGNFPGRFSGRQFSNSRSEMNVSTLELGDSALYLCASSMTNTEAFFGQGTRLTVV.

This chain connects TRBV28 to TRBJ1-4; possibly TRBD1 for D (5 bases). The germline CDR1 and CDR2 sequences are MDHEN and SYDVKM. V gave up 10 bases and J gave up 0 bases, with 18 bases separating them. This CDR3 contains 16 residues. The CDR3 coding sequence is TGTGCCACTCGTCTCCTTGGGGGGGCAACTAATGAAAAACTGTTTTTT. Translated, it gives CATRLLGGATNEKLFF.

The CDR3 region has the DNA TGTGCCAGCAGTGGCACGAGGAACTATGGCTACACCTTC. Its translation is CASSGTRNYGYTF. This chain joins TRBV12-3 or TRBV12-4 and TRBJ1-2; D is unclear. The CDR3 is 13 amino acids. V gave up 5 bases and J gave up 2 bases, with 9 bases separating them.

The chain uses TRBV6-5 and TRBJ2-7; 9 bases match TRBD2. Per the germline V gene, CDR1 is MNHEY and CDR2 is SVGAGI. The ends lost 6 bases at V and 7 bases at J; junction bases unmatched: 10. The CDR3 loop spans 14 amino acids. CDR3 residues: CASRPGLAPGEQYF. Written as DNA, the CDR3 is TGTGCCAGCAGACCGGGACTAGCCCCCGGGGAGCAGTACTTC.

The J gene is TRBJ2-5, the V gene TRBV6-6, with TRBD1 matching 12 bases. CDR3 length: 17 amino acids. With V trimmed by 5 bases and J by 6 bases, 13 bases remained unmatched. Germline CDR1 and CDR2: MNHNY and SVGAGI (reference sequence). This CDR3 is CASSQTGGQGAKKTQYF. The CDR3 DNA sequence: TGTGCCAGCAGTCAAACAGGGGGACAGGGGGCGAAAAAGACCCAGTACTTC.

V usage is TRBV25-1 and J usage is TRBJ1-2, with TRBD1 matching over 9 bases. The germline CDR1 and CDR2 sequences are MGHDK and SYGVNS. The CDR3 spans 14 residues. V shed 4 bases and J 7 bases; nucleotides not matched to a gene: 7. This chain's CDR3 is CASSAPGTGSGYTF. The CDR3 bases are TGTGCCAGCAGTGCCCCCGGGACAGGGTCTGGCTACACCTTC.

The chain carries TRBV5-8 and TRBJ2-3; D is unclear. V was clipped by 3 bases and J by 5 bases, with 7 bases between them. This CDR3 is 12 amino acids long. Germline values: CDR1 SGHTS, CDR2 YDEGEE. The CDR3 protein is CASSYYLDTQYF. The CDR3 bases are TGTGCCAGCAGCTACTATTTAGATACGCAGTATTTT.

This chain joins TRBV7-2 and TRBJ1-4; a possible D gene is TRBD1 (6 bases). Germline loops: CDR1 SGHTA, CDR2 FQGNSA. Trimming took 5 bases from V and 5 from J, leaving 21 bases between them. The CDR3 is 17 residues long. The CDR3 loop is CASSEGRGRYVNEKLFF. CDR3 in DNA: TGTGCCAGCAGCGAAGGGCGGGGGCGATACGTAAATGAAAAACTGTTTTTT.

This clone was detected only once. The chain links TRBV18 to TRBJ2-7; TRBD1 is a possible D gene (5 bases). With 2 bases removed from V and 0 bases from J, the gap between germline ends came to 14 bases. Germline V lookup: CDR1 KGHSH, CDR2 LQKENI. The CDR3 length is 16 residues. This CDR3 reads CASSPGSRVSSYEQYF. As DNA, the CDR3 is TGTGCCAGCTCACCAGGTTCCAGGGTGAGCTCCTACGAGCAGTACTTC.

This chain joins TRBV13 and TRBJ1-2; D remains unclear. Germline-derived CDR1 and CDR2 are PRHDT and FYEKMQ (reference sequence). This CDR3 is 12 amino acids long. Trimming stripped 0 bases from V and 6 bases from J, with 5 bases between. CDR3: CASSLGQDGYTF. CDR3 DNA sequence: TGTGCCAGCAGCTTAGGGCAGGATGGCTACACCTTC. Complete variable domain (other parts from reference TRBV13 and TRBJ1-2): AAGVIQSPRHLIKEKRETATLKCYPIPRHDTVYWYQQGPGQDPQFLISFYEKMQSDKGSIPDRFSAQQFSDYHSELNMSSLELGDSALYFCASSLGQDGYTFGSGTRLTVV.

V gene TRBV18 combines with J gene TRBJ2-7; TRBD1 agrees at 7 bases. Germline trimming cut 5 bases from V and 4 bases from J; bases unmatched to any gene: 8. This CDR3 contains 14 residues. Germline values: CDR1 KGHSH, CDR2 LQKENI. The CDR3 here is CASSSQGPGYEQYF. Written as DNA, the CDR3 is TGTGCCAGCTCATCACAGGGGCCTGGTTACGAGCAGTACTTC.

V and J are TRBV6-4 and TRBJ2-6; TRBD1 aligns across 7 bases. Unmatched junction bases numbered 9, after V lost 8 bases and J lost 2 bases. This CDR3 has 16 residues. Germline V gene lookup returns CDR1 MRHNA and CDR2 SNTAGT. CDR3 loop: CASGTGTATGANVLTF. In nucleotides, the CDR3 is TGTGCCAGCGGAACCGGGACAGCCACTGGGGCCAACGTCCTGACTTTC.

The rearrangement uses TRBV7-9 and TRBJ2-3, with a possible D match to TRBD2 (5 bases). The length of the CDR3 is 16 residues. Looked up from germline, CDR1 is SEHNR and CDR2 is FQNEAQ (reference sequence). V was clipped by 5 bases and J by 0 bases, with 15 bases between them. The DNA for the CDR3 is TGTGCCAGCAGCAAAGGCCCTAGCACCAGCACAGATACGCAGTATTTT. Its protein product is CASSKGPSTSTDTQYF.

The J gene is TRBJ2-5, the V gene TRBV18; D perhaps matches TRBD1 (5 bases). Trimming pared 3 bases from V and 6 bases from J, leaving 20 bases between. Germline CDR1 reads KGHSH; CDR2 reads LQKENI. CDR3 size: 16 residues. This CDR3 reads CASSPDVYSQGKTQYF. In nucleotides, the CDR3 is TGTGCCAGCTCACCGGATGTTTATAGTCAGGGCAAGACCCAGTACTTC.